What follows are 3 T cell receptor beta chains derived from one specimen sequenced in a study of human T cells and chemical hapten exposure. TCRdb re-called the RACE reads with MiXCR, one entry per CDR3 protein. The table lists some 400,000 distinct CDR3 sequences, roughly 5.3% of them singletons, with roughly 2.6% in the top ten. Time point given: pre-sensitization, week 0. Indicated treatment: therapeutic diphenylcyclopropenone sensitization with weekly scalp DPC. The sequencing used whole blood, collected in connection with sensitization to the hapten diphenylcyclopropenone (DPC). The receptors come from a woman in her forties or fifties with alopecia areata. Some clones in this sample may be carry-over from other donors' samples.

At least ten counts were recorded for this clonotype. V is TRBV29-1 and J is TRBJ2-5; 14 nucleotides match TRBD2. The CDR3 has 17 amino acids. Germline-derived CDR1 and CDR2 are SQVTM and ANQGSEA. Trimming removed 3 bases from V and 7 bases from J; junction bases left unmatched: 13. CDR3 coding DNA: TGCAGCGTTGACCGTGTGGGACTAGCGGGAGTCGCGGCGACCCAGTACTTC. Its translation: CSVDRVGLAGVAATQYF. Drawing the rest from reference TRBV29-1 and TRBJ2-5, the complete variable domain is SAVISQKPSRDICQRGTSLTIQCQVDSQVTMMFWYRQQPGQSLTLIATANQGSEATYESGFVIDKFPISRPNLTFSTLTVSNMSPEDSSIYLCSVDRVGLAGVAATQYFGPGTRLLVL.

The chain links TRBV6-5 to TRBJ2-2, with D possibly being TRBD2 (7 bases). This CDR3 region has 16 residues. CDR1 and CDR2 from the germline V gene are MNHEY and SVGAGI. The V and J ends lost 2 bases and 1 base respectively, with 11 bases between them. CDR3 sequence (DNA): TGTGCCAGCAGTTACCGGCGGGGGCTGAACACCGGGGAGCTGTTTTTT. It is translated as CASSYRRGLNTGELFF.

This clonotype was observed a few times. The chain is built from TRBV5-6 and TRBJ2-1; D possibly corresponds to TRBD1 (6 bases). V was trimmed by 2 bases and J by 6 bases, leaving 15 bases between them. Germline-derived CDR1 and CDR2 are SGHDT and YYEEEE. This CDR3 is 15 amino acids long. The CDR3, as DNA: TGTGCCAGCAGCTTAACCCGGACAGTTAGCAATGAGCAGTTCTTC. It specifies CASSLTRTVSNEQFF.